The 28 T cell receptor beta chains given below trace back to one sample, sequenced in a study of tumor and adjacent non-tumor tissue in lung cancer (dated by TCRdb to 2016 to 2019). RNA was extracted from bulk unsorted tissue and checked for quality with a NanoDrop ND-1000 and an Agilent 2100. Normal lung samples were distant non-tumor tissue taken more than 3 cm from the tumor edge. The method was multiplex PCR. These reads were obtained on an Illumina HiSeq 2500. Following protocols modified from ARM-PCR, the researchers constructed TCRbeta libraries through three rounds of nested PCR with primers (Table S4). TCRdb reprocessing: public reads trimmed at Q25 with fastp, clones called with MiXCR, in-frame beta chains kept. Merged by CDR3 protein, the rows form single entries marked with the most common genes and DNA. This sample is represented by 60,000 to 85,000 distinct CDR3 sequences; around 80% of them were singletons. 30% to 50% of the sample is taken by the ten largest.

Sequenced material: distant non-tumor lung tissue. The origin of the receptors is an older man with non-small cell lung cancer.

This clonotype was observed at least ten times. This chain uses TRBV5-4 with TRBJ2-6; D unclear. The V gene's germline CDR1 is SGHNT and CDR2 YYREEE (reference sequence). The CDR3 is 15 amino acids. Trimming left V 3 bases short and J 2 bases short, with 9 bases between. This CDR3 reads CASSSNPTGANVLTF. CDR3 DNA: TGTGCCAGCAGCTCGAACCCTACTGGGGCCAACGTCCTGACTTTC.

In the case of this clonotype: No conserved phenylalanine or tryptophan is present at the end of the CDR3, so a read error is the likely explanation. CDR3 nucleotides: TGTACCAGCGGCTTCCGGGACAGAACCCTAAACACTGAAGCTTTCCTT. It specifies CTSGFRDRTLNTEAFL. The gene calls are TRBV11-3 and TRBJ1-1; 7 bases fit TRBD1. Germline V gene sequence: CDR1 SGHNT, CDR2 YENEEA. This CDR3 is 16 amino acids long.

This clonotype showed up just once. One end of the junction does not line up with germline, which may come from a read error. The chain has TRBV5-1 and TRBJ1-1; D is undetermined. The CDR3 contains 14 residues. Germline V gene lookup returns CDR1 SGHRS and CDR2 YFSETQ. The CDR3 loop reads CASSWTKVRQKAFF. CDR3 coding DNA: TGTGCCAGCAGCTGGACGAAGGTCAGGCAAAAAGCTTTCTTT.

A remark on this clonotype: A much larger clone differs from this one at a single base, so this may be a read error. V is TRBV24-1 and J is TRBJ2-2; possibly TRBD2 for D (5 bases). The germline CDR1 and CDR2 sequences are KGHDR and SFDVKD. The CDR3 totals 18 residues. Here the CDR3 DNA reads TGTACCACCAGTGACCATAATACAGTTCTAGCCTTCACCGGGGAGCTGTTTTTT. Protein product: CTTSDHNTVLAFTGELFF.

The CDR3 DNA follows: TGTGCCAGCAGTGAAACCGGTGGGCCCCGGGAGTACTTC. Encoded protein: CASSETGGPREYF. The V gene is TRBV6-1, the J gene TRBJ2-5; D gene uncertain. Trimming took off 2 bases at V and 12 bases at J, with 16 bases between the two ends. CDR1 and CDR2 from the germline V gene are MNHNS and SASEGT. This CDR3 is built from 13 residues.

To note about this clonotype: The conserved phenylalanine or tryptophan is not found at the CDR3 terminus, so this likely reflects a read error. This rearrangement joins TRBV6-1 to TRBJ1-2, with 8 bases identical to TRBD1. Germline V gene data show CDR1 as MNHNS and CDR2 as SASEGT. The CDR3 has 13 residues. CDR3 sequence: CVSSSGTGDGYTI. The CDR3 nucleotides read TGTGTCAGCAGTTCCGGGACAGGCGATGGCTACACCATC.

This clonotype was seen ten or more times. The genes are TRBV6-5 and TRBJ2-1; D may be TRBD1 (6 bases). Germline CDR1 and CDR2: MNHEY and SVGAGI. V lost 2 bases and J lost 10, with 9 bases in between. The CDR3 has 12 residues. The CDR3 DNA follows: TGTGCCAGCAGTTACACAGGGCGGGAGCAGTTCTTC. Translation gives CASSYTGREQFF.

As for this clonotype: Sequence at one end of the junction differs from germline and may be a read error. The CDR3 spells CASCRSTLGNSPVHF. The CDR3 DNA sequence: TGTGCCAGCTGCCGGTCGACCCTCGGTAATTCACCCGTCCACTTT. This chain uses TRBV4-2 with TRBJ1-6; D is ambiguous. Germline values: CDR1 LGHNA, CDR2 YNFKEQ. The CDR3 is made up of 15 amino acids.

For this clonotype: The junction departs from germline at one end; a sequencing error may be responsible. This chain uses TRBV6-2 or TRBV6-3 with TRBJ2-1; the match to TRBD2 covers 8 bases. The CDR3 loop spans 14 amino acids. The V gene's germline CDR1 is MNHEY and CDR2 SVGEGT. CDR3 DNA: TGTGCCAGCTCAGCGGGAGACTCCTACAATGAGCAGATCTTC. It yields the protein CASSAGDSYNEQIF.

About this clonotype itself: The conserved final phenylalanine or tryptophan is absent from the CDR3, which likely points to a read error. It is unclear where the CDR3 begins or ends on the DNA, so no DNA is shown, and the CDR3 is as TCRdb lists it. The rearrangement uses TRBV11-2 and TRBJ1-1. With termini counted, the CDR3 has 15 amino acids. In germline, CDR1 is SGHAT, CDR2 FQNNGV. The CDR3 loop is CASNLANSRNTEVFL.

A word on this clonotype: One junction end disagrees with the germline gene, perhaps due to a read error. The genes are TRBV5-6 and TRBJ2-7; TRBD1 agrees at 8 bases. The DNA end favors TRBJ2-1, so the J call may be wrong. Germline assignment: CDR1 SGHDT and CDR2 YYEEEE. The CDR3 has 16 residues. CDR3 in DNA: TGTGTCAGCAGCTCCGTTGTCCGGGACAGGACCTACGTGCAGTTCTTC. The encoded protein is CVSSSVVRDRTYVQFF.

Details on this clonotype: A read error may account for a junction end that differs from germline. This chain connects TRBV5-1 to TRBJ2-1, with TRBD2 as a possible D gene (5 bases). Germline CDR1 reads SGHRS; CDR2 reads YFSETQ. CDR3 length: 15 residues. The CDR3 spells CASSLSGLAGDEQIF. In nucleotides, the CDR3 is TGCGCCAGCAGCTTGTCGGGATTAGCAGGCGATGAGCAGATCTTC.

The rearrangement joins TRBV7-8 to TRBJ2-1; 7 bases fit TRBD2. Germline CDR1 SGHVS, CDR2 FQNEAQ. The CDR3 extends over 17 amino acids. V lost 1 base and J lost 7; bases outside the gene matches: 13. The CDR3 nucleotides are TGTGCCAGCAGCTTAGTTATATGTCTAGCGGTAGAGAATGAGCAGTTCTTC. Protein: CASSLVICLAVENEQFF.

The CDR3 here is CPGSLYRYGYTF. DNA of the CDR3: TGTCCCGGCAGTTTATACAGATATGGCTACACCTTC. The chain links TRBV11-1 to TRBJ1-2, with D uncertain. CDR1 is SGHAT, CDR2 FQDESV, per germline (reference sequence). The CDR3 loop spans 12 amino acids.

A word on this clonotype: A much larger clone differs by one base, so this may be a read error. The rearrangement links TRBV12-5 to TRBJ2-5, with TRBD1 matching 8 bases. Germline-derived CDR1 and CDR2 are LGHNT and FRNRAP. The CDR3 sequence is 15 residues long. The CDR3 sequence: CASGLGTGFGETKYF. CDR3 sequence (DNA): TGTGCTAGTGGTTTGGGGACAGGGTTTGGGGAGACCAAGTACTTC.

This sequence joins TRBV4-1 and TRBJ2-7, with TRBD1 as a possible D gene (6 bases). Trimming stripped 4 bases from V and 5 bases from J, with 21 bases between. Per the germline V gene, CDR1 is MGHRA and CDR2 is YSYEKL. The CDR3 has 16 amino acids. CDR3 DNA: TGCGCCAGCAGCCTGACACTACATGGAGAGGGGGACGAGCAGTACTTC. It specifies CASSLTLHGEGDEQYF.

The gene calls are TRBV11-3 and TRBJ2-2; possibly TRBD1 for D (5 bases). Between the trimmed V and J ends, which lost 6 bases and 7 bases, there was a span of 27 bases. The germline V gene encodes CDR1 SGHNT and CDR2 YENEEA. The CDR3 spans 18 residues. The CDR3 DNA follows: TGTGCCAGCAGTTCCCCCGGTCCAGGACATGGGTCCATCGGGGAGCTGTTTTTT. This translates into CASSSPGPGHGSIGELFF.

On this clonotype itself: The conserved phenylalanine or tryptophan is not found at the CDR3 terminus, so this likely reflects a read error. The chain is built from TRBV28 and TRBJ2-4; D possibly matches TRBD1 or TRBD2 (5 bases each). This CDR3 spans 16 amino acids. The V end lost 2 bases, the J end lost 4 bases, and 15 bases lay between the germline ends. The germline V gene has CDR1 MDHEN and CDR2 SYDVKM. CDR3 amino acids: CASSLGGPIAKNIQYL. The CDR3 DNA reads TGTGCCAGCAGTTTAGGGGGACCGATAGCTAAAAACATTCAGTACCTC.

Note on this clonotype: A clone one base away is much larger, so this may be a read error. The chain links TRBV28 to TRBJ2-2; weak D call: TRBD1 (6 bases). The CDR3 loop spans 16 amino acids. Germline CDR1 is MDHEN and CDR2 is SYDVKM. The CDR3 region has the DNA TGTGCCAGCAGTTTATCACAGGGCTGGAACACCTGGGAGCTGTTTTTT. Translation gives CASSLSQGWNTWELFF.

In its sample, this clonotype was seen a few times. This may stem from a read error, because a much larger clone lies one nucleotide away. The chain couples TRBV10-1 to TRBJ2-5, with D perhaps TRBD1 or TRBD2 (7 bases each). The V gene's germline CDR1 is WNHNN and CDR2 SYGVQD (reference sequence). CDR3 size: 13 residues. The chain's CDR3 is CVSSGTAGETQYF. Written as DNA, the CDR3 is TGCGTCAGCAGTGGGACAGCGGGGGAGACCCAGTACTTC.

With regard to this clonotype: A read error is possible here, since a much larger clone lies one base away. This rearrangement joins TRBV6-2 or TRBV6-3 to TRBJ2-7, with D unresolved. Germline V gives CDR1 MNHEY, CDR2 SVGEGT. The length of the CDR3 is 13 residues. V lost 6 bases and J 0 bases, leaving 9 bases between the germline ends. The DNA of the CDR3 is TGTGCCAGCAGAAAAGGAAACTCCTACGAGCAGTACTTC. Its translation: CASRKGNSYEQYF.

The J gene is TRBJ1-3, the V gene TRBV12-3 or TRBV12-4; TRBD1 matches at 10 bases. The CDR3 spans 18 residues. J was trimmed by 0 bases and V by 5 bases; bases with no gene match: 10. The CDR3 here is CASSRPGTGVHSGNTIYF. The CDR3 region has the DNA TGTGCCAGCAGTCGTCCCGGGACAGGGGTCCACTCTGGAAACACCATATATTTT.

The chain joins TRBV29-1 to TRBJ1-5; D uncertain. The V end lost 6 bases, the J end lost 2 bases, and 14 bases lay between the germline ends. Germline lookup yields CDR1 SQVTM and CDR2 ANQGSEA. The CDR3 sequence is 14 residues long. CDR3 sequence: CSVSGSGGNQPQHF. In DNA, the CDR3 is TGCAGCGTGAGCGGGAGTGGGGGCAATCAGCCCCAGCATTTT.

Details on this clonotype: The junction and the germline gene differ at one end; a read error may be behind it. The V call is TRBV14, the J call TRBJ1-1, with TRBD1 matching over 8 bases. Per the germline V gene, CDR1 is SGHDN and CDR2 is FVKESK. The CDR3 extends over 14 amino acids. This CDR3 is CPSSLGQGNTEAFF. The CDR3 coding sequence is TGTCCCAGCAGTCTAGGACAGGGGAACACTGAAGCTTTCTTT.

About this clonotype itself: At one end the junction does not follow the germline gene, possibly because of a read error. The chain uses TRBV6-5 and TRBJ2-7; 9 nucleotides match TRBD1. The CDR3 totals 16 residues. In germline, CDR1 is MNHEY, CDR2 SVGAGI. This chain's CDR3 is CASTYSFTGGSYEQYF. CDR3 bases: TGCGCCAGCACTTACTCGTTTACAGGGGGCAGTTACGAGCAGTACTTC.

On this clonotype: The germline gene is not matched at one end of the junction; a read error may be the cause. J is TRBJ2-5 and V is TRBV6-2 or TRBV6-3; no reliable D call. CDR1 and CDR2 (germline): MNHEY, SVGEGT. The CDR3 runs to 12 residues. CDR3 amino acids: CASSPQLKTQYF. The CDR3 region has the DNA TGTGCCAGCAGTCCCCAACTTAAGACCCAATACTTC.

This clonotype is labeled as medium-sized (0.01 to 0.1%). V and J are TRBV10-3 and TRBJ2-1, with D possibly matching TRBD2 (5 bases). There are 13 residues in the CDR3. Between the trimmed V and J ends, which lost 6 bases and 6 bases, there was a span of 12 bases. Germline V gene lookup returns CDR1 ENHRY and CDR2 SYGVKD. CDR3: CAIRSSRINEQFF. CDR3 nucleotides: TGTGCCATCAGGTCTAGCCGGATCAATGAGCAGTTCTTC.

As regards this clonotype: Here the CDR3 omits its conserved ending phenylalanine or tryptophan, so a read error is the likely source. The chain uses TRBV29-1 and TRBJ1-2; TRBD1 matches at 9 bases. The CDR3 length is 15 residues. V was pared by 7 bases and J by 0 bases, with 9 bases of the junction left unmatched. The germline V gene encodes CDR1 SQVTM and CDR2 ANQGSEA. CDR3 sequence: CSEPGTGRANYGYTL. As DNA, the CDR3 is TGCAGCGAGCCAGGGACAGGGCGAGCTAACTATGGCTACACCTTA.